This T cell receptor (beta chain) originates from a study of blood T cell repertoires in COVID-19. Across the study: Specimens from acute and convalescent COVID-19 originated in the United States, Italy and Spain. T cells, B-cell-depleted T cells, or PBMCs provided the cDNA or gDNA that served as material.

Losses at the gene ends were 4 bases for V and 2 bases for J; bases not matched to a gene: 7. This CDR3 is 15 amino acids long. Germline V gene data show CDR1 as SGHNT and CDR2 as YYREEE (reference sequence). Under the authors' procedure: By means of reference gene primer amplification, nucleated cell counts were estimated. Clones were read by immunoSEQ multiplex PCR, and TCRdb kept only the in-frame ones, dropping some. The V and J calls and the clone size are those of that table, but D and trimming were determined from the DNA. The sample records around 200,000 clones, about four fifths being singletons.

What was sequenced was peripheral blood. The chain is built from TRBV5-4 and TRBJ2-5; 8 nucleotides match TRBD2. The TCR was taken from a woman in her forties with active or convalescent COVID-19. The CDR3 DNA reads TGTGCCAGCAGCCCTGGCCCTAGCGGGCAAGAGACCCAGTACTTC. This encodes CASSPGPSGQETQYF.